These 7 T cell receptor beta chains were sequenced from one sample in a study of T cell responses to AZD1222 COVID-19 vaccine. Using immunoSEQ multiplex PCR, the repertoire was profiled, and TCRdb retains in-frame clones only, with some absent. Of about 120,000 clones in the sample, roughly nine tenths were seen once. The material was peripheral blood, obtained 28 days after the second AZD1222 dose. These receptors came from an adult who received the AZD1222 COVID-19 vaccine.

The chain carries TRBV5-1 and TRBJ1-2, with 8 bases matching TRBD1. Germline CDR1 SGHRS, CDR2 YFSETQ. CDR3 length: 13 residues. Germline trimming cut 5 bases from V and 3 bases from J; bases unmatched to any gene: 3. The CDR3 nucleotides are TGCGCCAGCAGGAAGGGACAGGACTATGGCTACACCTTC. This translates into CASRKGQDYGYTF.

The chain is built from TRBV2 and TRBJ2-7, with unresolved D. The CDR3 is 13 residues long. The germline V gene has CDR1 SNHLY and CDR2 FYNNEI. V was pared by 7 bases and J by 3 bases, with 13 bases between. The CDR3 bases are TGTGCCAGCAAAAGCATCAGGCACTACGAGCAGTACTTC. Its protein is CASKSIRHYEQYF. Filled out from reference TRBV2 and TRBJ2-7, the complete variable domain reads EPEVTQTPSHQVTQMGQEVILRCVPISNHLYFYWYRQILGQKVEFLVSFYNNEISEKSEIFDDQFSVERPDGSNFTLKIRSTKLEDSAMYFCASKSIRHYEQYFGPGTRLTVT.

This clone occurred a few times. This chain's CDR3 is CASSLDFLAHTGELFF. The CDR3 DNA reads TGTGCCAGCAGTTTAGATTTTCTAGCGCACACCGGGGAGCTGTTTTTT. The chain has TRBV27 and TRBJ2-2; D perhaps matches TRBD2 (6 bases). Germline CDR1 reads MNHEY; CDR2 reads SMNVEV (reference sequence). The CDR3 is 16 amino acids. Trimming left V 2 bases short and J 3 bases short, with 13 bases between.

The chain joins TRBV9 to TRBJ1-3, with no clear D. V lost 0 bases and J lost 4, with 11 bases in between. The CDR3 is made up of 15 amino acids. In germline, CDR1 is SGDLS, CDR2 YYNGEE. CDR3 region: CASSVAARSGNTIYF. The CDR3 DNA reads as TGTGCCAGCAGCGTAGCGGCGAGAAGCGGAAACACCATATATTTT. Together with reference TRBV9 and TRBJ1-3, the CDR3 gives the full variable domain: DSGVTQTPKHLITATGQRVTLRCSPRSGDLSVYWYQQSLDQGLQFLIQYYNGEERAKGNILERFSAQQFPDLHSELNLSSLELGDSALYFCASSVAARSGNTIYFGEGSWLTVV.

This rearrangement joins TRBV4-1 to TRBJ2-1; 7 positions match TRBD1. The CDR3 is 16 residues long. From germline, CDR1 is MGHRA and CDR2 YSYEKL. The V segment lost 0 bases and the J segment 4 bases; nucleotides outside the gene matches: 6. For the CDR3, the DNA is TGCGCCAGCAGCCAAGAACTTACAGGGGCGTACAATGAGCAGTTCTTC. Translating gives CASSQELTGAYNEQFF.

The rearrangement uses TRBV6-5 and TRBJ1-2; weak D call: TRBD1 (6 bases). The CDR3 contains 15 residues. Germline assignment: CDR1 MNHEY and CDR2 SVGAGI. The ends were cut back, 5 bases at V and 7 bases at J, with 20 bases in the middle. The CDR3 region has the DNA TGTGCCAGCAGTCGAAACCCTGTTCAGGGGTTTGGCTACACCTTC. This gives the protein CASSRNPVQGFGYTF.

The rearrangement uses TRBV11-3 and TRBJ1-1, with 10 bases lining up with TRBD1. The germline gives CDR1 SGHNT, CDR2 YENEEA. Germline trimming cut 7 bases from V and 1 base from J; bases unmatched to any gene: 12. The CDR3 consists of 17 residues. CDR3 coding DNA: TGTGCCAGCACCGGGACAGGGGTCCTCTCTCCGAACACTGAAGCTTTCTTT. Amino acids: CASTGTGVLSPNTEAFF.